These T cell receptor beta chains were read from a single sample in a study of T cell responses to AZD1222 COVID-19 vaccine. Here immunoSEQ multiplex PCR was the method, and the copy in TCRdb shows in-frame clones only, minus some. In the table there are around 130,000 clones, roughly nine tenths of which are singletons. Sample: peripheral blood, taken 28 days after the second dose of the MenACWY control vaccine. These receptors all come from an adult who received the MenACWY meningococcal vaccine as a control. The conserved cysteine and the conserved F or W are not part of the CDR3 here. Each record gives: J gene, CDR3 length, V gene, CDR3 protein.

J gene: TRBJ1-2; CDR3 length: 10; V gene: TRBV12-3/TRBV12-4; CDR3 protein: ASSTGDYGYT
J gene: TRBJ1-1; CDR3 length: 12; V gene: TRBV15; CDR3 protein: ATSREAGNTEAF
J gene: TRBJ2-2; CDR3 length: 13; V gene: TRBV6-5; CDR3 protein: ASSPGTWGTGELF
J gene: TRBJ1-3; CDR3 length: 14; V gene: TRBV4-2; CDR3 protein: ASSQGEGRGGNTIY
J gene: TRBJ2-7; CDR3 length: 13; V gene: TRBV9; CDR3 protein: ASSSRDRGPYEQY
J gene: TRBJ2-3; CDR3 length: 13; V gene: TRBV28; CDR3 protein: ASSLTMVDTDTQY
J gene: TRBJ2-3; CDR3 length: 11; V gene: TRBV7-9; CDR3 protein: ASSLVVPDTQY
J gene: TRBJ1-4; CDR3 length: 13; V gene: TRBV19; CDR3 protein: ASSGPGQGDEKLF
J gene: TRBJ1-1; CDR3 length: 13; V gene: TRBV5-5; CDR3 protein: ASSWGTGQGTEAF
J gene: TRBJ2-2; CDR3 length: 14; V gene: TRBV18; CDR3 protein: ASSPPVRGGSGELF
J gene: TRBJ1-2; CDR3 length: 16; V gene: TRBV18; CDR3 protein: ASSPPPYQLLLGDGYT
J gene: TRBJ2-1; CDR3 length: 13; V gene: TRBV24-1; CDR3 protein: ATSDPPSSYNEQF
J gene: TRBJ2-7; CDR3 length: 13; V gene: TRBV5-1; CDR3 protein: ASTLGTPGGYEQY
J gene: TRBJ1-1; CDR3 length: 12; V gene: TRBV18; CDR3 protein: ASSPKGASTEAF
J gene: TRBJ1-5; CDR3 length: 11; V gene: TRBV7-9; CDR3 protein: ASRGQGNQPQH
J gene: TRBJ1-5; CDR3 length: 14; V gene: TRBV7-9; CDR3 protein: ASSVTLTGAGQPQH
J gene: TRBJ1-2; CDR3 length: 14; V gene: TRBV28; CDR3 protein: ASKIGDRGILYGYT
J gene: TRBJ2-2; CDR3 length: 13; V gene: TRBV19; CDR3 protein: ASGPTTGSTGELF
J gene: TRBJ1-2; CDR3 length: 11; V gene: TRBV30; CDR3 protein: AWSIGSRGGYT
J gene: TRBJ2-5; CDR3 length: 16; V gene: TRBV7-2; CDR3 protein: ASSLELAGGSVGETQY
J gene: TRBJ2-3; CDR3 length: 13; V gene: TRBV14; CDR3 protein: ASSPTSGGWDTQY
J gene: TRBJ2-5; CDR3 length: 14; V gene: TRBV3-1/TRBV3-2; CDR3 protein: ASSQTRQGGQETQY
J gene: TRBJ1-6; CDR3 length: 12; V gene: TRBV28; CDR3 protein: ASSLVGSGRYFH
J gene: TRBJ2-6; CDR3 length: 15; V gene: TRBV28; CDR3 protein: ASSLTGSISGANVLT
J gene: TRBJ1-5; CDR3 length: 12; V gene: TRBV3-1/TRBV3-2; CDR3 protein: ASSHSGDNQPQH
J gene: TRBJ1-4; CDR3 length: 12; V gene: TRBV6-1; CDR3 protein: ASSEGGKDEKLF
J gene: TRBJ2-7; CDR3 length: 12; V gene: TRBV29-1; CDR3 protein: SVEGTGSGYEQY
J gene: TRBJ2-7; CDR3 length: 11; V gene: TRBV24-1; CDR3 protein: ATSERGVGEQY
J gene: TRBJ1-6; CDR3 length: 12; V gene: TRBV28; CDR3 protein: ASTRTGGNSPLH
J gene: TRBJ2-7; CDR3 length: 14; V gene: TRBV27; CDR3 protein: ASSLAPYSGRNEQY
J gene: TRBJ1-5; CDR3 length: 12; V gene: TRBV19; CDR3 protein: ASSFDSINQPQH
J gene: TRBJ2-3; CDR3 length: 16; V gene: TRBV3-1/TRBV3-2; CDR3 protein: ASSQGRQGPLETDTQY
J gene: TRBJ1-6; CDR3 length: 15; V gene: TRBV6-2/TRBV6-3; CDR3 protein: ASSYPIDTSYNSPLH
J gene: TRBJ2-1; CDR3 length: 14; V gene: TRBV27; CDR3 protein: ASRSGLAGSYNEQF
J gene: TRBJ1-2; CDR3 length: 12; V gene: TRBV6-5; CDR3 protein: ASSYTGTNNGYT
J gene: TRBJ2-2; CDR3 length: 14; V gene: TRBV24-1; CDR3 protein: ATSDLRQENTGELF
J gene: TRBJ1-2; CDR3 length: 10; V gene: TRBV20-1; CDR3 protein: SASSGSDGYT
J gene: TRBJ1-5; CDR3 length: 12; V gene: TRBV10-3; CDR3 protein: AIGDRDSNQPQH
J gene: TRBJ1-5; CDR3 length: 14; V gene: TRBV7-2; CDR3 protein: ASSLESVYSNQPQH
J gene: TRBJ1-5; CDR3 length: 14; V gene: TRBV7-2; CDR3 protein: ASSLTGPISNQPQH
J gene: TRBJ1-5; CDR3 length: 12; V gene: TRBV7-9; CDR3 protein: ASSSQGAEQPQH
J gene: TRBJ2-7; CDR3 length: 11; V gene: TRBV6-6; CDR3 protein: ASKDSTSYEQY
J gene: TRBJ1-1; CDR3 length: 12; V gene: TRBV20-1; CDR3 protein: SASRQAPNTEAF
J gene: TRBJ2-2; CDR3 length: 13; V gene: TRBV5-1; CDR3 protein: ASSLEGLNTGELF
J gene: TRBJ2-4; CDR3 length: 14; V gene: TRBV7-9; CDR3 protein: ASSPPQDSAKNIQY
J gene: TRBJ2-7; CDR3 length: 13; V gene: TRBV19; CDR3 protein: ASSIAGSKDGEQY
J gene: TRBJ1-3; CDR3 length: 14; V gene: TRBV4-1; CDR3 protein: ASSQDAGVVGNTIY
J gene: TRBJ2-4; CDR3 length: 16; V gene: TRBV27; CDR3 protein: ASSQLAGGRLAKNIQY
J gene: TRBJ2-7; CDR3 length: 12; V gene: TRBV28; CDR3 protein: ASRPGLGTYEQY
J gene: TRBJ1-2; CDR3 length: 11; V gene: TRBV29-1; CDR3 protein: SVPGQGLYGYT
J gene: TRBJ2-7; CDR3 length: 11; V gene: TRBV19; CDR3 protein: ASSMGNGYEQY
J gene: TRBJ2-1; CDR3 length: 17; V gene: TRBV9; CDR3 protein: ASSARGSGTPLWHNEQF
J gene: TRBJ1-4; CDR3 length: 14; V gene: TRBV14; CDR3 protein: ASSPRAQGANEKLF
J gene: TRBJ2-1; CDR3 length: 11; V gene: TRBV18; CDR3 protein: ASSPPVGDEQF